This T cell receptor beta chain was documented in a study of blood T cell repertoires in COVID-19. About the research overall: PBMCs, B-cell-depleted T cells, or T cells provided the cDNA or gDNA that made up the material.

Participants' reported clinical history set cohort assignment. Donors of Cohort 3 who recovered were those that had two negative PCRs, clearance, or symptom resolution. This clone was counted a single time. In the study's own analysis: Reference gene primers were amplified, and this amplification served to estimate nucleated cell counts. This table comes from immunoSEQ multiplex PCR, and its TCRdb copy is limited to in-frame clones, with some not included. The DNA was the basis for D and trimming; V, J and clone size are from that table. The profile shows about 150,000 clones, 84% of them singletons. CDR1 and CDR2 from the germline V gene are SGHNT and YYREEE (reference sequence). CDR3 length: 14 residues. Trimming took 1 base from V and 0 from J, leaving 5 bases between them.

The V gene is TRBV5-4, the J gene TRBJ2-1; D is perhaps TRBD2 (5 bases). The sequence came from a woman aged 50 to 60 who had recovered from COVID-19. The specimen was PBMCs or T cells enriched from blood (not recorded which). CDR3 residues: CASSLTSSYNEQFF. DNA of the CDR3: TGTGCCAGCAGCTTGACTAGCTCCTACAATGAGCAGTTCTTC.